These T cell receptor beta chains were read from a single sample in a study of patients and donors after allogeneic stem cell transplantation. TCRdb re-derived calls from the RT-PCR reads in MiXCR, one entry per CDR3 protein. The sample includes roughly 960,000 distinct CDR3 sequences, roughly 18% seen only once; the top ten take 6%. The sequencing input was blood, either unsorted or a sorted T cell fraction (not recorded which). These receptors all stem from a human donor who was either an allogeneic HSCT recipient or a stem cell or donor lymphocyte infusion donor (not recorded which). It is not recorded whose cells these are; they may come from a transplant donor. Both conserved end residues are part of each CDR3. Fields, in order: V gene, clone size, D gene, J gene, CDR3 protein. A D gene is named only where the DNA matches it firmly. The size field is filled for only some rows; it gives once, few, many or a size class.

TRBV7-2,few,TRBD2,TRBJ2-7,CASSLWTSGTGRWEQYF
TRBV6-5,NA,NA,TRBJ2-7,CASSSDRGLTYEQYF
TRBV29-1,NA,NA,TRBJ1-5,CSASGGDTREDQPQHF
TRBV6-5,few,TRBD1,TRBJ1-2,CASSSGTGTGGYGYTF
TRBV20-1,NA,NA,TRBJ2-7,CSARPQENSYEQYF
TRBV2,few,NA,TRBJ1-1,CASSNRVGMNTEAFF
TRBV12-3/TRBV12-4,few,NA,TRBJ1-1,CASSPTQGIGTEAFF
TRBV12-3/TRBV12-4,many,NA,TRBJ2-7,CASSFGAYEQYF
TRBV5-6,few,TRBD2,TRBJ2-1,CASRAGVWNEQFF
TRBV2,NA,TRBD2,TRBJ2-3,CASRLLAGLLATDTQYF
TRBV3-1,NA,NA,TRBJ2-7,CASSQPGPRYEQYF
TRBV7-8,NA,NA,TRBJ1-2,CASSLDRTELYGYTF
TRBV7-2,NA,TRBD1,TRBJ2-7,CASSHGTGGWYEQYF
TRBV5-1,many,NA,TRBJ2-7,CASSLGNLYEQYF
TRBV7-2,NA,TRBD2,TRBJ2-4,CASSLRGGLVKNIQYF
TRBV7-7,few,NA,TRBJ2-1,CASRTGGTPYNEQFF
TRBV18,NA,TRBD1,TRBJ1-6,CASSPTDRADGSPLHF
TRBV27,NA,NA,TRBJ2-7,CASSHPASYEQYF
TRBV3-1,few,NA,TRBJ1-1,CASSQGKGSTEAFF
TRBV5-1,NA,NA,TRBJ1-1,CASSLDRGSTEAFF
TRBV12-3/TRBV12-4,few,NA,TRBJ2-7,CASTGGTYEQYF
TRBV11-3,NA,NA,TRBJ1-1,CASSLDPSSEAFF
TRBV4-1,NA,NA,TRBJ1-2,CASSQEGLVYGYTF
TRBV20-1,few,NA,TRBJ1-3,CSAPPGDDGNTIYF
TRBV27,few,NA,TRBJ2-1,CASSLDRPGEQFF
TRBV5-1,NA,NA,TRBJ2-3,CASSSESRDTQYF
TRBV6-5,few,NA,TRBJ2-7,CASSYSGGLGEQYF
TRBV5-1,many,TRBD2,TRBJ2-7,CASSSGLAGAYEQYF
TRBV5-1,few,TRBD2,TRBJ2-2,CASSLEGSGPTGELFF
TRBV6-2/TRBV6-3,NA,NA,TRBJ1-1,CASSPQGVEAFF
TRBV30,NA,NA,TRBJ2-5,CAWSGGRWETQYF
TRBV11-2,NA,NA,TRBJ2-3,CASSLAGSSGADTQYF
TRBV20-1,NA,TRBD2,TRBJ2-7,CSASTSRTSGSTQYF
TRBV20-1,few,NA,TRBJ2-5,CSARDEFRETQYF
TRBV14,NA,NA,TRBJ2-7,CASGQFSYEQYF
TRBV9,NA,NA,TRBJ1-2,CASSVEGRATYGYTF
TRBV29-1,few,NA,TRBJ1-2,CSVEAGRGYTF
TRBV18,NA,TRBD1,TRBJ1-1,CASSPTGGGGTEAFF
TRBV7-9,few,NA,TRBJ1-6,CASSSVAYLSPLHF
TRBV20-1,few,TRBD2,TRBJ2-1,CSATRGGRSYNEQFF
TRBV24-1,NA,NA,TRBJ2-1,CATSDWGYDNEQFF
TRBV6-5,NA,NA,TRBJ1-2,CASSYDSAYYGYTF
TRBV7-2,many,NA,TRBJ1-5,CASSLTGASNQPQHF
TRBV10-3,NA,NA,TRBJ2-3,CASVGTDTQYF
TRBV4-1,NA,TRBD2,TRBJ2-2,CASTRAGAGGPGTGELFF